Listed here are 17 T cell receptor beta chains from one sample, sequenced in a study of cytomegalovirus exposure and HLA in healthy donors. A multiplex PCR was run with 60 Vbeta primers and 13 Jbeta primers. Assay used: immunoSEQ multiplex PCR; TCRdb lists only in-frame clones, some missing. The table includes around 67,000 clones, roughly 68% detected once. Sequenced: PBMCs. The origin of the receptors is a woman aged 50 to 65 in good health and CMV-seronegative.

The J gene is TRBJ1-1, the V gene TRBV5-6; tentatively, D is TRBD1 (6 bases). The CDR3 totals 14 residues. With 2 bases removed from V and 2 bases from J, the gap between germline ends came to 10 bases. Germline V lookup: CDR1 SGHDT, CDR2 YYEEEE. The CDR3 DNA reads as TGTGCCAGCAGCTTTGACAGGTATAACACTGAAGCTTTCTTT. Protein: CASSFDRYNTEAFF. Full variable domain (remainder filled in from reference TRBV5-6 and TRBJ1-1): DAGVTQSPTHLIKTRGQQVTLRCSPKSGHDTVSWYQQALGQGPQFIFQYYEEEERQRGNFPDRFSGHQFPNYSSELNVNALLLGDSALYLCASSFDRYNTEAFFGQGTRLTVV.

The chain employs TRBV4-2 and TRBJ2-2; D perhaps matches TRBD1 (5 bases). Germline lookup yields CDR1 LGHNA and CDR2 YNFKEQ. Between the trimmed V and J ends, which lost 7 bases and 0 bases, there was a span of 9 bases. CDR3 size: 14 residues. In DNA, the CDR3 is TGTGCCAGCATGGGGCTTTCGAACACCGGGGAGCTGTTTTTT. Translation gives CASMGLSNTGELFF.

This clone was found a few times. CDR3 coding DNA: TGTGCCAGCAGTTTAGTTCCCGCAGGGGCCACTGAAGCTTTCTTT. This encodes CASSLVPAGATEAFF. The rearrangement uses TRBV28 and TRBJ1-1, with D perhaps TRBD1 (6 bases). The CDR3 is 15 residues long. V was pared by 2 bases and J by 4 bases, with 14 bases between. Germline V gene lookup returns CDR1 MDHEN and CDR2 SYDVKM.

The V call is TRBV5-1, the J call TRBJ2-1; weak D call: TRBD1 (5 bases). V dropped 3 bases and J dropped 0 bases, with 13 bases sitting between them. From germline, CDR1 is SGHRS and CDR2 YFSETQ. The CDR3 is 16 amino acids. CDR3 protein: CASSSDTTSSYNEQFF. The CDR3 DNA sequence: TGCGCCAGCAGCTCGGACACCACCAGCTCCTACAATGAGCAGTTCTTC.

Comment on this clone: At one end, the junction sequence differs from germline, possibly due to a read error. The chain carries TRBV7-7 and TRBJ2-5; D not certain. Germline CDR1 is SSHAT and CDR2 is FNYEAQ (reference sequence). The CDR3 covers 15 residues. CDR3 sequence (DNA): TGTGCTAGCAGCACGCTGCCTCAGGCTTCGGAGACCCAGTACTTC. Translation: CASSTLPQASETQYF.

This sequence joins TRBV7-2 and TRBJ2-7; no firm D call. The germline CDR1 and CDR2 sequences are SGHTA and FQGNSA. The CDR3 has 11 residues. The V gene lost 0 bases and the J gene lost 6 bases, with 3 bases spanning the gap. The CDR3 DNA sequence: TGTGCCAGCAGCTTAGCGCGCGAGCAGTACTTC. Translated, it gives CASSLAREQYF.

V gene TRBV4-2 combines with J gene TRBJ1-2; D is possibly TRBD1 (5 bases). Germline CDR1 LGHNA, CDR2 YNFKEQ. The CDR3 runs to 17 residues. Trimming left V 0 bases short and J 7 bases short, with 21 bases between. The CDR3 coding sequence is TGTGCCAGCAGCCAAGATCTCTCTTTAAGGAGAAGGGGTGGCTACACCTTC. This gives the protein CASSQDLSLRRRGGYTF.

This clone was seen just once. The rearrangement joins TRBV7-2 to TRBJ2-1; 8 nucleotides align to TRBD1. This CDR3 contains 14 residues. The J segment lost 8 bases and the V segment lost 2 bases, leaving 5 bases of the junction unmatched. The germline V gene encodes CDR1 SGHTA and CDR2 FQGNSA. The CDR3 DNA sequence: TGTGCCAGCAGCTTACGGACAGGGTATTATGAGCAGTTCTTC. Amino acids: CASSLRTGYYEQFF.

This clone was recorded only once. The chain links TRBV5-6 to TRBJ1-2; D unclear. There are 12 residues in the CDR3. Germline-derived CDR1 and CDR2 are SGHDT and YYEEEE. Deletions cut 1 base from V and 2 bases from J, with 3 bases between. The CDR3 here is CASSLPNYGYTF. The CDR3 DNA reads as TGTGCCAGCAGCTTGCCAAACTATGGCTACACCTTC.

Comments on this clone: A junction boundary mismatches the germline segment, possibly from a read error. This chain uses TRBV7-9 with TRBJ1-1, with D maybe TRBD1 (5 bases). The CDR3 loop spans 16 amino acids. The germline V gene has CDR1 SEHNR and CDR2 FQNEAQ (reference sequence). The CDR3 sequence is CSSSLGGGGGRDEAFF. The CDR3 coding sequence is TGTTCCAGCAGCCTCGGAGGTGGGGGGGGGAGAGATGAAGCTTTCTTT.

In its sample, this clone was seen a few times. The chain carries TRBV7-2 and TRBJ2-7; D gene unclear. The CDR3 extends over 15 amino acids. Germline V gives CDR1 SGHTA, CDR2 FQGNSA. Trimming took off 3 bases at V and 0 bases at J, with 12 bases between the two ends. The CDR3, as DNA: TGTGCCAGCAGCTTGTCCCCCCTCTTCTCCTACGAGCAGTACTTC. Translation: CASSLSPLFSYEQYF.

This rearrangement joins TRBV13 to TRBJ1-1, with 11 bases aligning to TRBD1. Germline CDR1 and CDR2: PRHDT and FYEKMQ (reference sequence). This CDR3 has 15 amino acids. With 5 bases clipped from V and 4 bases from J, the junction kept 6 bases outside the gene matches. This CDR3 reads CASSARTGGVTEAFF. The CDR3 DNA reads TGTGCCAGCAGCGCACGGACAGGGGGCGTCACTGAAGCTTTCTTT.

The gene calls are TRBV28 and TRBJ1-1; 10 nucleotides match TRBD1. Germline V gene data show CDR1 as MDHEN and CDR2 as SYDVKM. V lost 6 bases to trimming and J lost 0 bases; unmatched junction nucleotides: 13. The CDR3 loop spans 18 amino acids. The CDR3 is CASSLVSGQGLVNTEAFF. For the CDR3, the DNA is TGTGCCAGCAGCTTAGTCTCGGGACAGGGGTTGGTGAACACTGAAGCTTTCTTT. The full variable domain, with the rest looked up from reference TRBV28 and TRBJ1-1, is DVKVTQSSRYLVKRTGEKVFLECVQDMDHENMFWYRQDPGLGLRLIYFSYDVKMKEKGDIPEGYSVSREKKERFSLILESASTNQTSMYLCASSLVSGQGLVNTEAFFGQGTRLTVV.

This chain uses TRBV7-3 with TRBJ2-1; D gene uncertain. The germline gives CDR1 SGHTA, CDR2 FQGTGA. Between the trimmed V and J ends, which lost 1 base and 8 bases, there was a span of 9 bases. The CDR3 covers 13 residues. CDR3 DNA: TGTGCCAGCAGCTTAAACCCAGAGGATGAGCAGTTCTTC. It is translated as CASSLNPEDEQFF.

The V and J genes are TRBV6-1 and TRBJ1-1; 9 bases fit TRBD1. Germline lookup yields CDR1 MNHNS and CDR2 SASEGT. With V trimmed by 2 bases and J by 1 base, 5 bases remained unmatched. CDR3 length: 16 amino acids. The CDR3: CASSEPSGQGNTEAFF. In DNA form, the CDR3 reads TGTGCCAGCAGTGAACCTTCGGGACAGGGGAACACTGAAGCTTTCTTT.

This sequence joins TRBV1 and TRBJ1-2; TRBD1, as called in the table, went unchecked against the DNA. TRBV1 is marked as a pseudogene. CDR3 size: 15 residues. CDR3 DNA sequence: TGCACCAGCAGCCCGGCCGGGACAGAGGTCTATGGCTACACCTTC. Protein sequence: CTSSPAGTEVYGYTF.

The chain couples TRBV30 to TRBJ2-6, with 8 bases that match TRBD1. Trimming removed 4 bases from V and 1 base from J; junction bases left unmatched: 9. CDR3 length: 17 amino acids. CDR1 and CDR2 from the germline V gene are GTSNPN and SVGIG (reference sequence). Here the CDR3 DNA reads TGTGCCTGGAAAAGACAGGGGATAATGTCTGGGGCCAACGTCCTGACTTTC. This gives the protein CAWKRQGIMSGANVLTF.